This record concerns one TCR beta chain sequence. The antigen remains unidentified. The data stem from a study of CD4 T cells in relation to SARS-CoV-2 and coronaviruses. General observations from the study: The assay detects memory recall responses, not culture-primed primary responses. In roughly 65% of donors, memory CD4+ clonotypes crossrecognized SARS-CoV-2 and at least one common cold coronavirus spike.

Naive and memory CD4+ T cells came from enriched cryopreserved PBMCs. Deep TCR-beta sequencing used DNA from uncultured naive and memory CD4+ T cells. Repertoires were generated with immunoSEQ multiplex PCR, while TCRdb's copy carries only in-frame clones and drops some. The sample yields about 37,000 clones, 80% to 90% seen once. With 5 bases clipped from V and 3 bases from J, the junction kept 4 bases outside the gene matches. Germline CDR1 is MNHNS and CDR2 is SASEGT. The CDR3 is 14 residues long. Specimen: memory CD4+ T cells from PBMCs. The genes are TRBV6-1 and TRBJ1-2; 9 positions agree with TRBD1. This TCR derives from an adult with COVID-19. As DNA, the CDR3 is TGTGCCAGCAGTACACGGGACAGGGACTATGGCTACACCTTC. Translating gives CASSTRDRDYGYTF.